The present TCR beta chain was sequenced within a study of OX40 agonist ivuxolimab in advanced cancers. Overall study findings and caveats: Some nonresponders also had low normalized T-cell clonal expansion. Partial responders at 0.1-3.0 mg/kg showed near-lowest clonal expansion.

TCRdb keeps only in-frame clones here, not all; method: immunoSEQ multiplex PCR. The profile shows under 65,000 clones, approximately 90% of them singletons. On this clone itself: Antigen: not known.

Drawing of blood for sampling happened at baseline, at cycle 4 day 1, and at cycle 7 day 1. The sequence was obtained from an adult with an advanced solid tumor such as melanoma, head and neck, liver or kidney cancer. The sequences come from CD4+ or CD8+ T cells sorted from blood, collected in a trial of the OX40 agonist ivuxolimab.

The CDR3 protein is CAISDPGQNGYTF. The CDR3 nucleotides read TGTGCCATCAGTGATCCGGGACAAAATGGCTACACCTTC. The chain is built from TRBV10-3 and TRBJ1-2, with D possibly being TRBD1 (6 bases). The CDR3 is 13 residues long. V was cut by 3 bases and J by 6 bases, with 11 bases left in between. Germline V CDR1 and CDR2: ENHRY, SYGVKD.